Presented here are 27 T cell receptor beta chains from one specimen sequenced in a study of cytomegalovirus exposure and HLA in healthy donors. This PCR relied on a set of 60 Vbeta primers and 13 Jbeta primers. Profiled with immunoSEQ multiplex PCR; TCRdb holds only in-frame clones, not every one. The data hold 85,000 to 100,000 clones, with around nine tenths observed a single time. Sequenced: PBMCs. These receptor sequences come from a young man in good health and CMV-seropositive.

The chain carries TRBV2 and TRBJ2-3; TRBD1 matches 7 bases. This CDR3 has 13 amino acids. In germline, CDR1 is SNHLY, CDR2 FYNNEI. CDR3 protein: CALSGTDTDTQYF. DNA of the CDR3: TGTGCACTCTCGGGGACAGACACAGATACGCAGTATTTT.

The chain employs TRBV7-8 and TRBJ2-7, with 10 bases identical to TRBD1. The CDR3 consists of 15 residues. J gave up 3 bases and V 5 bases, and 7 bases lay outside the gene matches. The germline V gene encodes CDR1 SGHVS and CDR2 FQNEAQ. The CDR3 DNA reads TGTGCCAGCAGCCCGCCGGGACAGGGGCTCTACGAGCAGTACTTC. Its translation is CASSPPGQGLYEQYF.

V and J are TRBV27 and TRBJ2-7; 7 positions agree with TRBD1. V gave up 2 bases and J gave up 2 bases; unmatched junction bases: 3. The CDR3 length is 14 residues. From germline, CDR1 is MNHEY and CDR2 SMNVEV (reference sequence). CDR3 residues: CASSLGDRAYEQYF. DNA of the CDR3: TGTGCCAGCAGTTTAGGTGACAGGGCCTACGAGCAGTACTTC.

The genes are TRBV11-2 and TRBJ2-3; D tentatively fits TRBD1 or TRBD2 (6 bases each). The CDR3 has 16 residues. Deletions cut 5 bases from V and 5 bases from J, with 20 bases between. Germline CDR1 and CDR2: SGHAT and FQNNGV. The CDR3 DNA reads as TGTGCCAGCAGCCTAGGGGGACTCGCTCCTTTAGATACGCAGTATTTT. This sequence encodes CASSLGGLAPLDTQYF.

The chain has TRBV5-4 and TRBJ1-2; D possibly corresponds to TRBD1 (6 bases). CDR1 is SGHNT and CDR2 is YYREEE in the germline V gene (reference sequence). This CDR3 spans 15 amino acids. The V gene lost 4 bases and the J gene lost 5 bases, with 18 bases spanning the gap. The CDR3 reads CASSRMEGGAYGYTF. The CDR3 bases are TGTGCCAGCAGCCGCATGGAAGGGGGGGCGTATGGCTACACCTTC.

J is TRBJ2-5 and V is TRBV4-1, with 7 positions matching TRBD2. The trim removed 5 bases at V and 9 bases at J, leaving 3 bases unmatched. Germline V gene data show CDR1 as MGHRA and CDR2 as YSYEKL. The length of the CDR3 is 11 residues. The CDR3 DNA is TGCGCCAGCAGCTGGGGGGGTGCCCAGTACTTC. It translates to CASSWGGAQYF.

In DNA, the CDR3 is TGTGCCAGCAGCACAGGACAGGGAAAAGCGTACACTGAAGCTTTCTTT. Translating gives CASSTGQGKAYTEAFF. This sequence joins TRBV7-9 and TRBJ1-1; 8 nucleotides match TRBD1. J was trimmed by 3 bases and V by 5 bases; bases with no gene match: 11. Germline-derived CDR1 and CDR2 are SEHNR and FQNEAQ (reference sequence). The length of the CDR3 is 16 residues. The whole variable domain, remainder taken from reference TRBV7-9 and TRBJ1-1, is DTGVSQNPRHKITKRGQNVTFRCDPISEHNRLYWYRQTLGQGPEFLTYFQNEAQLEKSRLLSDRFSAERPKGSFSTLEIQRTEQGDSAMYLCASSTGQGKAYTEAFFGQGTRLTVV.

This chain links TRBV7-2 with TRBJ2-7, with D possibly being TRBD1 (5 bases). CDR1 SGHTA and CDR2 FQGNSA come from the germline V gene. Trimming removed 3 bases from V and 6 bases from J, with 18 bases in between. The CDR3 has 15 residues. The CDR3 region has the DNA TGTGCCAGCAGCTTGGCAGGACACGGTGGGGTCGAGCAGTACTTC. This gives the protein CASSLAGHGGVEQYF.

J is TRBJ2-5 and V is TRBV2; possible D gene TRBD1, 6 bases. V was cut by 4 bases and J by 4 bases, with 7 bases left in between. CDR1 SNHLY and CDR2 FYNNEI come from the germline V gene. This CDR3 region has 12 residues. The CDR3 DNA is TGTGCCAGCAGTGGCAGGGGAGAGACCCAGTACTTC. It encodes CASSGRGETQYF.

The chain links TRBV9 to TRBJ1-1; 7 nucleotides agree with TRBD1. The germline V gene encodes CDR1 SGDLS and CDR2 YYNGEE. CDR3 length equals 14 residues. V lost 6 bases, J lost 0 bases, and 5 bases stayed unmatched. CDR3 sequence reads: CASTAGGMNTEAFF. In nucleotides, the CDR3 is TGTGCCAGCACCGCAGGGGGGATGAACACTGAAGCTTTCTTT.

This chain links TRBV28 with TRBJ2-7; D may be TRBD2 (6 bases). This CDR3 has 15 residues. Germline CDR1 and CDR2: MDHEN and SYDVKM. Trimming removed 6 bases at V and 4 bases at J, with 19 bases between. This CDR3 is CASRELADRNYEQYF. As DNA, the CDR3 is TGTGCCAGCAGGGAACTAGCCGACAGAAATTACGAGCAGTACTTC.

The chain joins TRBV6-5 to TRBJ2-7, with TRBD1 matching 8 bases. Trimming removed 0 bases from V and 3 bases from J; junction bases left unmatched: 7. Germline lookup yields CDR1 MNHEY and CDR2 SVGAGI. The CDR3 totals 16 residues. CDR3 nucleotide sequence: TGTGCCAGCAGTTACTCTCTTGGGACAGGCGGCTACGAGCAGTACTTC. As protein: CASSYSLGTGGYEQYF.

V is TRBV30 and J is TRBJ2-3; D is unclear. V lost 0 bases to trimming and J lost 6 bases, with 7 bases between them. Germline CDR1 GTSNPN, CDR2 SVGIG (reference sequence). This CDR3 has 12 amino acids. The CDR3 nucleotides are TGTGCCTGGAGTGTGCTAGGCGATACGCAGTATTTT. This gives the protein CAWSVLGDTQYF.

The genes are TRBV6-5 and TRBJ1-3; D perhaps matches TRBD1 (5 bases). V was shortened by 8 bases and J by 0 bases, with 11 bases between the two germline ends. In germline, CDR1 is MNHEY, CDR2 SVGAGI. CDR3 length equals 14 residues. In nucleotides, the CDR3 is TGTGCCAGCTGGGGCAGGGCCTCTGGAAACACCATATATTTT. It translates to CASWGRASGNTIYF.

The genes are TRBV19 and TRBJ1-2; weak D call: TRBD1 (5 bases). The CDR3 extends over 15 amino acids. Germline values: CDR1 LNHDA, CDR2 SQIVND (reference sequence). V was cut by 6 bases and J by 3 bases, with 17 bases left in between. DNA for the CDR3: TGTGCCAGTAGGCGGGACGGAAAGCGTTACTATGGCTACACCTTC. The encoded protein is CASRRDGKRYYGYTF.

This clone was picked up one time. V usage is TRBV14 and J usage is TRBJ2-3, with 7 nucleotides matching TRBD2. CDR3 length equals 14 residues. Unmatched junction bases numbered 8, after V lost 4 bases and J lost 7 bases. Germline V gene lookup returns CDR1 SGHDN and CDR2 FVKESK. The CDR3 spells CASSPGLEMNTQYF. CDR3 in DNA: TGTGCCAGCAGCCCCGGACTAGAGATGAATACGCAGTATTTT.

The rearrangement uses TRBV4-1 and TRBJ2-3; D is unclear. V was clipped by 1 base and J by 0 bases, with 8 bases between them. The CDR3 sequence is 15 residues long. Germline CDR1 is MGHRA and CDR2 is YSYEKL. This CDR3 reads CASSQASASTDTQYF. In DNA form, the CDR3 reads TGCGCCAGCAGCCAAGCCAGCGCTAGCACAGATACGCAGTATTTT.

The J gene is TRBJ1-1, the V gene TRBV7-9; perhaps TRBD1 as D (5 bases). There are 17 residues in the CDR3. In germline, CDR1 is SEHNR, CDR2 FQNEAQ (reference sequence). Trimming removed 2 bases from V and 1 base from J, with 17 bases in between. CDR3 loop: CASSLRIRALRNTEAFF. CDR3 nucleotide sequence: TGTGCCAGCAGCTTAAGAATCAGGGCCCTTCGGAACACTGAAGCTTTCTTT.

The genes are TRBV11-3 and TRBJ2-3; D uncertain. The V gene's germline CDR1 is SGHNT and CDR2 YENEEA. The CDR3 consists of 14 residues. Trimming pared 3 bases from V and 0 bases from J, leaving 7 bases between. The CDR3 protein is CASSLGPSTDTQYF. CDR3 DNA sequence: TGTGCCAGCAGCTTGGGCCCAAGCACAGATACGCAGTATTTT.

The chain has TRBV28 and TRBJ1-3; the D is unclear. Germline-derived CDR1 and CDR2 are MDHEN and SYDVKM. With 6 bases removed from V and 0 bases from J, the gap between germline ends came to 9 bases. This CDR3 region has 14 residues. CDR3 nucleotides: TGTGCCAGCAGAGAAGGGAGCTCTGGAAACACCATATATTTT. This gives the protein CASREGSSGNTIYF. The full variable domain, rest sourced from reference TRBV28 and TRBJ1-3, is DVKVTQSSRYLVKRTGEKVFLECVQDMDHENMFWYRQDPGLGLRLIYFSYDVKMKEKGDIPEGYSVSREKKERFSLILESASTNQTSMYLCASREGSSGNTIYFGEGSWLTVV.

V is TRBV7-9 and J is TRBJ1-4; TRBD1 aligns across 7 bases. CDR1 and CDR2 (germline): SEHNR, FQNEAQ (reference sequence). CDR3 length: 15 amino acids. V lost 5 bases and J lost 2; bases outside the gene matches: 5. The CDR3 DNA reads TGTGCCAGCAGCCCGACAGGGAGGACTAATGAAAAACTGTTTTTT. Translated, it gives CASSPTGRTNEKLFF.

The chain recombines TRBV30 with TRBJ2-2, with TRBD2 identical over 13 bases. The junction had 10 bases not matched to a gene; V was cut back by 5 bases and J by 4 bases. The CDR3 covers 17 residues. CDR1 is GTSNPN, CDR2 SVGIG, per germline (reference sequence). CDR3 sequence reads: CAWSRGLAGASTGELFF. The DNA for the CDR3 is TGTGCCTGGTCTAGAGGACTAGCGGGAGCGAGCACCGGGGAGCTGTTTTTT. Full variable domain (outside the CDR3, taken from reference TRBV30 and TRBJ2-2): SQTIHQWPATLVQPVGSPLSLECTVEGTSNPNLYWYRQAAGRGLQLLFYSVGIGQISSEVPQNLSASRPQDRQFILSSKKLLLSDSGFYLCAWSRGLAGASTGELFFGEGSRLTVL.

The chain links TRBV2 to TRBJ2-3; tentatively, D is TRBD1 (6 bases). Germline CDR1 and CDR2: SNHLY and FYNNEI. V lost 6 bases, J lost 2 bases, and 12 bases lay in between. The CDR3 runs to 14 residues. As DNA, the CDR3 is TGTGCCAGCAGCCCCGGGACAAACACAGATACGCAGTATTTT. Its protein product is CASSPGTNTDTQYF. The entire variable domain, with the rest obtained from reference TRBV2 and TRBJ2-3, is as follows: EPEVTQTPSHQVTQMGQEVILRCVPISNHLYFYWYRQILGQKVEFLVSFYNNEISEKSEIFDDQFSVERPDGSNFTLKIRSTKLEDSAMYFCASSPGTNTDTQYFGPGTRLTVL.

V and J are TRBV4-1 and TRBJ2-1; 8 bases line up with TRBD2. J was trimmed by 7 bases and V by 8 bases; bases with no gene match: 13. Germline V gives CDR1 MGHRA, CDR2 YSYEKL. The CDR3 length is 15 residues. CDR3 coding DNA: TGCGCCAGCCAAATTCTAGCGGGCGCCCGGAATGAGCAGTTCTTC. Protein product: CASQILAGARNEQFF.

The chain carries TRBV14 and TRBJ1-2; 8 bases are shared with TRBD1. After removal of 4 bases from V and 5 bases from J, the junction contained 6 bases not matched to a gene. The CDR3 consists of 14 residues. Germline CDR1 and CDR2: SGHDN and FVKESK. The CDR3 reads CASSLRTGLYGYTF. The DNA of the CDR3 is TGTGCCAGCAGCCTAAGGACAGGGCTATATGGCTACACCTTC.

The chain combines TRBV28 with TRBJ2-7, with a weak D call TRBD2 (5 bases). The CDR3 spans 15 residues. V was cut by 1 base and J by 4 bases, with 14 bases left in between. Germline V gives CDR1 MDHEN, CDR2 SYDVKM. The CDR3 bases are TGTGCCAGCAGTTTATCCTCCGGGAACCCTTACGAGCAGTACTTC. Its protein product is CASSLSSGNPYEQYF. Full variable domain (rest looked up from reference TRBV28 and TRBJ2-7): DVKVTQSSRYLVKRTGEKVFLECVQDMDHENMFWYRQDPGLGLRLIYFSYDVKMKEKGDIPEGYSVSREKKERFSLILESASTNQTSMYLCASSLSSGNPYEQYFGPGTRLTVT.

The J gene is TRBJ2-1, the V gene TRBV5-4, with 8 bases that match TRBD1. The CDR3 length is 17 residues. The V gene end was trimmed by 0 bases and the J gene end by 0 bases; junction bases not matched to a gene: 5. Germline V gene lookup returns CDR1 SGHNT and CDR2 YYREEE (reference sequence). The CDR3 region is CASSLGQGLSSYNEQFF. The CDR3 coding sequence is TGTGCCAGCAGCTTGGGACAGGGGCTTAGCTCCTACAATGAGCAGTTCTTC.